This TCR beta chain derives from a study of cytomegalovirus exposure and HLA in healthy donors. Study findings and constraints: For most TCR sequences rarity was the rule, although some public TCRs occurred in many donors.

The study ran its PCR with 60 Vbeta and 13 Jbeta primers. Only in-frame clones appear in the TCRdb table, and some are missing; sequencing was by immunoSEQ multiplex PCR. This sample yields 140,000 to 150,000 clones, of which 88% are seen a single time; 0.4% to 0.55% belongs to the top ten. This clone was seen once. Antigen: not known. CDR3 length: 13 amino acids. V was cut by 5 bases and J by 4 bases, with 12 bases left in between. Germline V lookup: CDR1 SGHNT, CDR2 YYREEE (reference sequence). V usage is TRBV5-4 and J usage is TRBJ1-1; perhaps TRBD1 as D (6 bases). The sample comprised PBMCs. This TCR was recovered from a woman aged 40 to 49 in good health and CMV-seronegative. CDR3 in amino acids: CASSPTGITEAFF. The CDR3 DNA is TGTGCCAGCAGTCCAACAGGGATCACTGAAGCTTTCTTT.